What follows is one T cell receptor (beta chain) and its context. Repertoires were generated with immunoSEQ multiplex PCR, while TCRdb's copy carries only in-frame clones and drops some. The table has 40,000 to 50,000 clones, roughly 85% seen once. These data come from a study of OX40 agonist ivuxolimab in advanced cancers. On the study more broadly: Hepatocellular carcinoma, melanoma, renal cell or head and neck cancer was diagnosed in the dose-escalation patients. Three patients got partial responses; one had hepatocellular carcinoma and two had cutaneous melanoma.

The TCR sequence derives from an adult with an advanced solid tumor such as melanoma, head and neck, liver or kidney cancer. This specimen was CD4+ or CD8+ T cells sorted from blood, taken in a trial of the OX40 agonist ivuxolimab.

The DNA of the CDR3 is TGTGCCAGCAGCGGAGGACTAGCGGGCACAGATACGCAGTATTTT. Encoded protein: CASSGGLAGTDTQYF. This rearrangement joins TRBV5-4 to TRBJ2-3; TRBD2 agrees at 10 bases. The CDR3 loop spans 15 amino acids. Germline V CDR1 and CDR2: SGHNT, YYREEE (reference sequence). V gave up 4 bases and J gave up 1 base; unmatched junction bases: 3.